The 17 T cell receptor beta chains below come from one sample, sequenced in a study of T cells in women clearing cervical HPV infection. Data came from immunoSEQ multiplex PCR; TCRdb stores just in-frame clones and leaves some out. Listed are under 25,000 clones; about 15% falls within the top ten. The sample consisted of blood buffy coat. The receptors were gathered from a woman between 18 and 70 years old with a cervical HPV16 infection that either progressed to CIN3+ or cleared (not recorded which).

Points on this clone: The read is 3 residues too short to cover the CDR3 end, so that end is filled in from the germline J gene. The sample has other DNA sequences that encode this CDR3 too. The chain links TRBV6-4 to TRBJ1-1; the D gene is possibly TRBD1 (5 bases). This CDR3 is 13 amino acids long. The V gene's germline CDR1 is MRHNA and CDR2 SNTAGT. The CDR3 spells CASSRVAEETAFF. CDR3 DNA, as far as it was read: TGTGCCAGCTCCAGGGTCGCTGAGGAGACA.

Points on this clone: The read terminates 3 residues before the CDR3 end, so the remaining end is supplied by the germline J gene. This chain uses TRBV6-2 or TRBV6-3 with TRBJ2-4, with 7 positions matching TRBD1. The CDR3 covers 16 residues. In germline, CDR1 is MNHEY, CDR2 SVGEGT. The CDR3 sequence is CASSSPGMGQTYGQYF. The covered CDR3 bases are TGTGCCAGCAGTTCACCAGGGATGGGACAGACCTATGGT.

With respect to this clone: The read terminates 3 residues ahead of where the CDR3 ends, so the germline J gene completes it. This chain links TRBV7-2 with TRBJ2-5, with D unclear. The CDR3 runs 14 residues. The V and J ends lost 4 bases and 5 bases respectively, with 14 bases between them. The germline V gene has CDR1 SGHTA and CDR2 FQGNSA. This CDR3 reads CASSSPAPGETQYF. The DNA read from the CDR3 is TGTGCCAGCAGCTCTCCGGCCCCCGGGGAGACC.

Points on this clone: The read ends 3 residues before the CDR3 terminus; that terminus is restored from the germline J gene. The J gene is TRBJ1-4, the V gene TRBV18, with a weak D call TRBD1 (5 bases). The CDR3 consists of 19 residues. Germline CDR1 is KGHSH and CDR2 is LQKENI. CDR3 DNA (partial): TGTGCCAGCTCACCACCGATCGGGTTAGTGGGCTCTGGGGCCAACGTA. It yields the protein CASSPPIGLVGSGANV. In full, the CDR3 is CASSPPIGLVGSGANVLFF.

In the case of this clone: The read ends 3 residues shy of where the CDR3 ends; the end is completed using the germline J gene. The chain joins TRBV5-4 to TRBJ1-2; a weak D match, TRBD1 (5 bases). Germline CDR1 is SGHNT and CDR2 is YYREEE (reference sequence). The CDR3 has 15 amino acids. The V and J ends lost 4 bases and 4 bases respectively, with 17 bases between them. Incomplete CDR3 DNA: TGTGCCAGCAGCCCTTCGGGGGGGAGAGGCTATGGC. Translated, it gives CASSPSGGRGYG. The whole CDR3 sequence is CASSPSGGRGYGYTF.

Comments on this clone: The CDR3 end is not reached by the read, which stops 3 residues before it; the germline J gene fills it in. The chain joins TRBV10-2 to TRBJ1-1; TRBD1 matches 7 bases. Germline CDR1 and CDR2: WSHSY and SAAADI. This CDR3 is 12 amino acids long. This chain's CDR3 is CASSEVTGEAFF. The sequenced CDR3 bases are TGCGCCAGCAGTGAGGTGACAGGGGAA.

With regard to this clone: The CDR3 goes on 3 residues after the read ends, and that part is filled in from the germline J gene. This rearrangement joins TRBV5-1 to TRBJ2-4; a weak D match, TRBD1 (5 bases). Germline V lookup: CDR1 SGHRS, CDR2 YFSETQ. CDR3 length: 14 amino acids. Trimming removed 1 base at V and 5 bases at J, with 10 bases between. This CDR3 is CASSLSDSQNIQYF. CDR3 bases read: TGCGCCAGCAGCTTGTCCGACAGCCAAAACATT.

Notes on this clone: Sequencing ends 3 residues short of the CDR3 end; the germline J gene provides the rest. This sequence joins TRBV30 and TRBJ2-5, with 7 nucleotides matching TRBD1. This CDR3 contains 14 residues. The germline CDR1 and CDR2 sequences are GTSNPN and SVGIG (reference sequence). J gave up 1 base and V 3 bases, and 5 bases lay outside the gene matches. CDR3 amino acids: CAWRVKGAQETQYF. The CDR3 bases that were read are TGTGCCTGGAGGGTGAAGGGGGCCCAAGAGACC.

The CDR3 protein is CASDRGQGGDTQYF. The sequenced CDR3 bases are TGTGCCAGCGACAGGGGGCAAGGAGGAGATACG. This rearrangement joins TRBV11-2 to TRBJ2-3, with TRBD1 matching over 10 bases. The sequenced fragment ends 3 residues before the CDR3 boundary, so the rest is inferred from the germline J gene. CDR3 length: 14 amino acids. Trimming cost V 8 bases and J 5 bases; bases outside gene matches: 7. The germline CDR1 and CDR2 sequences are SGHAT and FQNNGV.

About this clone itself: The read halts 3 residues ahead of the CDR3 end, with the missing end drawn from the germline J gene. The genes are TRBV19 and TRBJ1-5; D remains ambiguous. V lost 5 bases to trimming and J lost 0 bases, with 14 bases between them. Germline lookup yields CDR1 LNHDA and CDR2 SQIVND (reference sequence). This CDR3 spans 16 amino acids. CDR3 amino acids: CASSPLAGYSNQPQHF. The sequenced CDR3 bases are TGTGCCAGTAGTCCCCTAGCAGGTTATAGCAATCAGCCC. The variable domain in full, completed from reference TRBV19 and TRBJ1-5, reads DGGITQSPKYLFRKEGQNVTLSCEQNLNHDAMYWYRQDPGQGLRLIYYSQIVNDFQKGDIAEGYSVSREKKESFPLTVTSAQKNPTAFYLCASSPLAGYSNQPQHFGDGTRLSIL.

Points on this clone: The CDR3 goes on 3 residues after the read ends, and that part is filled in from the germline J gene. This chain connects TRBV5-1 to TRBJ2-2, with 11 bases that match TRBD2. The CDR3 has 15 residues. From germline, CDR1 is SGHRS and CDR2 YFSETQ. The trim removed 9 bases at V and 3 bases at J, leaving 7 bases unmatched. The CDR3 reads CATGELAGDTGELFF. The sequenced CDR3 bases are TGCGCCACCGGCGAACTAGCGGGGGACACCGGGGAG.

This clone is medium-sized by frequency. The read ends 3 residues early relative to the CDR3; the germline J gene fills the gap. V gene TRBV18 combines with J gene TRBJ1-4, with TRBD1 identical over 9 bases. CDR1 is KGHSH, CDR2 LQKENI, per germline. Trimming cost V 5 bases and J 0 bases; bases outside gene matches: 13. This CDR3 is built from 19 residues. The sequenced CDR3 bases are TGTGCCAGCTCATCGACAGGGGGATGGCATCTTGCAACTAATGAAAAA. It specifies CASSSTGGWHLATNEK. The CDR3 reads in full as CASSSTGGWHLATNEKLFF.

With regard to this clone: Read coverage stops 3 residues before the CDR3 terminus; the germline J gene supplies the remainder. The rearrangement joins TRBV7-2 to TRBJ2-2; tentative D call: TRBD1 (6 bases). The CDR3 runs to 15 residues. Germline CDR1 and CDR2: SGHTA and FQGNSA. Incomplete CDR3 DNA: TGTGCCAGCAGCTCCGGACAGACAACTAATGAAAAG. This translates into CASSSGQTTNEK. The CDR3 reads in full as CASSSGQTTNEKLFF.

Notes on this clone: The read terminates 3 residues ahead of where the CDR3 ends, so the germline J gene completes it. V usage is TRBV30 and J usage is TRBJ2-5; 8 positions agree with TRBD2. The CDR3 is made up of 12 amino acids. Losses at the gene ends were 4 bases for V and 2 bases for J; bases not matched to a gene: 0. Per germline, CDR1 GTSNPN and CDR2 SVGIG (reference sequence). CDR3 in amino acids: CAWTSGQETQYF. The sequenced CDR3 bases are TGTGCCTGGACTAGCGGGCAAGAGACC.

A word on this clone: The sequence runs out 3 residues before the end of the CDR3; the remainder is reconstructed from the germline J gene. The chain combines TRBV5-6 with TRBJ1-1; a possible D gene is TRBD1 (5 bases). The CDR3 covers 14 residues. V gave up 4 bases and J gave up 4 bases, with 14 bases separating them. Germline loops: CDR1 SGHDT, CDR2 YYEEEE. Partial CDR3 DNA: TGTGCCAGCAGCCCTAGACAGTACTTCACTGAA. Translation gives CASSPRQYFTE. The whole CDR3 reads CASSPRQYFTEAFF.

Of note for this clone: The DNA ends 3 residues before the CDR3 does, and the rest of the CDR3 is filled in from the germline J gene. V usage is TRBV10-3 and J usage is TRBJ2-2; 10 positions match TRBD2. This CDR3 has 15 residues. The V segment lost 4 bases and the J segment 6 bases; nucleotides outside the gene matches: 5. Germline CDR1 is ENHRY and CDR2 is SYGVKD. CDR3: CAISASGGAPGELFF. The sequenced CDR3 bases are TGTGCCATCAGTGCGAGCGGGGGGGCCCCCGGGGAG.

Turning to this clone: Read data end 3 residues before the CDR3 end; the end is taken from the germline J gene. The chain employs TRBV12-3 or TRBV12-4 and TRBJ2-7; D is tentatively TRBD1 or TRBD2 (5 bases each). Trimming left V 3 bases short and J 6 bases short, with 12 bases between. CDR3 size: 13 residues. Partial CDR3 DNA: TGTGCCAGCAGTTTGGGGCCAGGGAGCGAG. This sequence encodes CASSLGPGSE. The CDR3 as a whole reads CASSLGPGSEQYF.